The 19 T cell receptor beta chains reported below all come from one sample, sequenced in a study of T cell repertoires in cytomegalovirus infection. MiXCR, applied by TCRdb to the reads, yields one record per CDR3 protein. The table has some 400,000 distinct CDR3 sequences, roughly 18% seen once. The sample taken for sequencing was PBMCs. Receptor source: a human donor in good health (CMV status not recorded). Some clones in this sample may be carry-over from other donors' samples.

This clonotype was counted between two and nine times. The chain employs TRBV11-3 and TRBJ2-1; D is perhaps TRBD2 (6 bases). V was shortened by 5 bases and J by 3 bases, with 17 bases between the two germline ends. Per germline, CDR1 SGHNT and CDR2 YENEEA. The CDR3 has 16 residues. CDR3 amino acids: CASSSKAGSIYNEQFF. DNA for the CDR3: TGTGCCAGCAGCAGCAAAGCGGGCTCTATCTACAATGAGCAGTTCTTC.

The chain combines TRBV2 with TRBJ2-5; 7 bases agree with TRBD2. CDR3 length equals 15 residues. The V gene end was trimmed by 5 bases and the J gene end by 5 bases; junction bases not matched to a gene: 11. Germline V gene sequence: CDR1 SNHLY, CDR2 FYNNEI. CDR3: CASSQGTSGGETQYF. CDR3 sequence (DNA): TGTGCCAGCAGTCAAGGGACCTCGGGGGGTGAGACCCAGTACTTC.

The chain recombines TRBV27 with TRBJ2-1, with D perhaps being TRBD1 or TRBD2 (5 bases each). Trimming cost V 1 base and J 4 bases, with 11 bases left between them. This CDR3 has 15 residues. Germline V gene lookup returns CDR1 MNHEY and CDR2 SMNVEV (reference sequence). The CDR3 sequence: CASSLYGTDYNEQFF. The CDR3 DNA is TGTGCCAGCAGTTTATATGGGACCGATTACAATGAGCAGTTCTTC.

This clonotype was detected a few times. V usage is TRBV6-5 and J usage is TRBJ2-1, with a weak D call TRBD2 (6 bases). The CDR3 contains 14 residues. CDR1 is MNHEY, CDR2 SVGAGI, per germline. V was pared by 7 bases and J by 7 bases, with 17 bases between. The CDR3 coding sequence is TGTGCCAGCACCCCCCCGGGGGTTCGGAATGAGCAGTTCTTC. Translated, it gives CASTPPGVRNEQFF.

This clonotype turned up a few times. The J gene is TRBJ2-3, the V gene TRBV2, with D possibly being TRBD1 (5 bases). The CDR3 totals 17 residues. CDR1 SNHLY and CDR2 FYNNEI come from the germline V gene. V lost 5 bases, J lost 0 bases, and 18 bases lay in between. For the CDR3, the DNA is TGTGCCAGCAGTCCACACCCGATCAGGGCGAGCACAGATACGCAGTATTTT. Its translation: CASSPHPIRASTDTQYF.

This clonotype turned up a few times. J is TRBJ2-5 and V is TRBV7-2, with TRBD2 matching 14 bases. This CDR3 has 17 amino acids. CDR1 and CDR2 from the germline V gene are SGHTA and FQGNSA. With V trimmed by 6 bases and J by 4 bases, 10 bases remained unmatched. The CDR3 nucleotides read TGTGCCAGCAGGTCGGGGACTAGCGGGGGATGGGGAGAGACCCAGTACTTC. Protein product: CASRSGTSGGWGETQYF.

There are a few counts of this clonotype. The chain carries TRBV7-4 and TRBJ2-2; 8 nucleotides align to TRBD1. Trimming took 3 bases from V and 4 from J; bases not matched to a gene: 4. The CDR3 runs 15 residues. The germline V gene has CDR1 SGHVT and CDR2 SQSDAQ. CDR3 sequence (DNA): TGTGCCAGCAGCTTGAGGGGACAGGTCACCGGGGAGCTGTTTTTT. Its protein is CASSLRGQVTGELFF.

J is TRBJ2-5 and V is TRBV20-1; no definite D call. CDR3 length equals 12 residues. Germline-derived CDR1 and CDR2 are DFQATT and SNEGSKA (reference sequence). The V end lost 6 bases, the J end lost 4 bases, and 12 bases lay between the germline ends. The CDR3 DNA follows: TGCAGTGCCGGAGAGATTGGAGAGACCCAGTACTTC. Residues: CSAGEIGETQYF.

This chain connects TRBV19 to TRBJ2-1; 7 positions match TRBD2. V was pared by 3 bases and J by 4 bases, with 3 bases of the junction left unmatched. This CDR3 contains 14 residues. Germline CDR1 LNHDA, CDR2 SQIVND (reference sequence). CDR3 in amino acids: CASSMTGGYNEQFF. CDR3 coding DNA: TGTGCCAGTAGTATGACGGGGGGATACAATGAGCAGTTCTTC.

A word on this clonotype: At one of its ends the junction is not consistent with the germline gene, which may arise from a read error. J is TRBJ2-3 and V is TRBV4-1, with D hard to call. The CDR3 runs 14 residues. CDR1 and CDR2 (germline): MGHRA, YSYEKL. The CDR3 region has the DNA TGTGCCAGCAGCCCAGACCGGGCCGAAGATACGCAGTATTTT. It codes for CASSPDRAEDTQYF.

The chain links TRBV15 to TRBJ2-1; either TRBD1 or TRBD2 may supply D (5 bases each). This CDR3 comprises 14 residues. V was pared by 4 bases and J by 5 bases, with 12 bases between. Germline V gene lookup returns CDR1 LNHNV and CDR2 YYDKDF (reference sequence). The CDR3 protein is CATSTGATNNEQFF. The DNA of the CDR3 is TGTGCCACCAGCACCGGGGCCACAAACAATGAGCAGTTCTTC.

This CDR3 reads CAIRESGRVRKQYF. CDR3 nucleotides: TGTGCCATCAGGGAATCAGGGCGAGTACGCAAGCAGTACTTC. The V call is TRBV10-3, the J call TRBJ2-7; D may be TRBD1 (5 bases). The CDR3 is 14 amino acids. V was clipped by 6 bases and J by 8 bases, with 20 bases between them. CDR1 is ENHRY and CDR2 is SYGVKD in the germline V gene.

This sequence joins TRBV11-2 and TRBJ2-2, with 8 bases aligning to TRBD2. The CDR3 runs to 16 residues. Germline CDR1 reads SGHAT; CDR2 reads FQNNGV. J gave up 6 bases and V 1 base, and 7 bases lay outside the gene matches. This CDR3 reads CASSLAGGWTAGELFF. The CDR3 DNA reads TGTGCCAGCAGCTTAGCGGGGGGGTGGACCGCCGGGGAGCTGTTTTTT.

Ten or more counts support this clonotype. The CDR3 bases are TGTGCCAGCAGCTTAGCCCGCTACACATACGAGCAGTACTTC. Translation gives CASSLARYTYEQYF. This chain joins TRBV7-2 and TRBJ2-7, with D unclear. The CDR3 length is 14 residues. The germline CDR1 and CDR2 sequences are SGHTA and FQGNSA. Trimming stripped 0 bases from V and 4 bases from J, with 10 bases between. The whole variable domain, filled in from reference TRBV7-2 and TRBJ2-7, reads GAGVSQSPSNKVTEKGKDVELRCDPISGHTALYWYRQSLGQGLEFLIYFQGNSAPDKSGLPSDRFSAERTGGSVSTLTIQRTQQEDSAVYLCASSLARYTYEQYFGPGTRLTVT.

This clonotype was detected ten times or more. The chain carries TRBV6-5 and TRBJ2-7, with 9 bases identical to TRBD1. The CDR3 is 14 residues long. The germline gives CDR1 MNHEY, CDR2 SVGAGI. V lost 8 bases, J lost 6 bases, and 11 bases stayed unmatched. The CDR3 loop is CASFRDREWSEQYF. The DNA of the CDR3 is TGTGCCAGCTTCCGGGACAGGGAATGGAGCGAGCAGTACTTC.

This clonotype showed up many times. V usage is TRBV7-2 and J usage is TRBJ1-1; the D is unclear. From germline, CDR1 is SGHTA and CDR2 FQGNSA. V shed 5 bases and J shed 3 bases, with 4 bases lying between them. This CDR3 has 11 residues. CDR3 sequence (DNA): TGTGCCAGCAGCCCCCACACTGAAGCTTTCTTT. Residues: CASSPHTEAFF. Based on the CDR3 plus reference TRBV7-2 and TRBJ1-1, the full variable domain is GAGVSQSPSNKVTEKGKDVELRCDPISGHTALYWYRQSLGQGLEFLIYFQGNSAPDKSGLPSDRFSAERTGGSVSTLTIQRTQQEDSAVYLCASSPHTEAFFGQGTRLTVV.

This chain joins TRBV19 and TRBJ2-1; the D is unclear. The germline V and J ends were trimmed by 7 bases and 0 bases, with 16 bases remaining between them. CDR3 size: 16 residues. CDR1 is LNHDA, CDR2 SQIVND, per germline (reference sequence). The CDR3 region is CASINGPNRSYNEQFF. CDR3 sequence (DNA): TGTGCCAGTATTAATGGGCCCAACCGCTCCTACAATGAGCAGTTCTTC.

CDR3 sequence (DNA): TGTGCCAGCAAGGGAGAGGGGGCCCATCAGCCCCAGCATTTT. It is translated as CASKGEGAHQPQHF. J is TRBJ1-5 and V is TRBV2, with 7 bases that match TRBD1. V lost 7 bases to trimming and J lost 5 bases; unmatched junction nucleotides: 8. Per germline, CDR1 SNHLY and CDR2 FYNNEI. The CDR3 is 14 amino acids.

The gene calls are TRBV2 and TRBJ2-2; 13 bases map to TRBD2. Per germline, CDR1 SNHLY and CDR2 FYNNEI. The trim removed 5 bases at V and 8 bases at J, leaving 2 bases unmatched. The CDR3 length is 14 residues. CDR3 bases: TGTGCCAGCAGTACTAGCGGGAGGGGAGGGGAGCTGTTTTTT. It encodes CASSTSGRGGELFF.